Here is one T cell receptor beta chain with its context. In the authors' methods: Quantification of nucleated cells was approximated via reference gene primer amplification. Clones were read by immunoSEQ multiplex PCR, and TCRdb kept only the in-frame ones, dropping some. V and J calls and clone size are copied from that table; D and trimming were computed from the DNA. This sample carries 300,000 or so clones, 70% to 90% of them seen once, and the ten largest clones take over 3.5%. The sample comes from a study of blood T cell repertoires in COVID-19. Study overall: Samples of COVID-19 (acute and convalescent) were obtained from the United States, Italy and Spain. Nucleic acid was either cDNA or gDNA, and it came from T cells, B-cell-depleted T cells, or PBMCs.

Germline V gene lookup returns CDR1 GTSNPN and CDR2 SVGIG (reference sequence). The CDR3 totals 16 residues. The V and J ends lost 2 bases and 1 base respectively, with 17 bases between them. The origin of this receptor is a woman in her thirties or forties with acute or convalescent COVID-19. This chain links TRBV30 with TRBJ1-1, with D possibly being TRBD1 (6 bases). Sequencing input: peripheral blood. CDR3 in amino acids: CAWSPNPVGANTEAFF. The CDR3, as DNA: TGTGCCTGGAGTCCGAACCCTGTGGGGGCGAACACTGAAGCTTTCTTT.